This is a list of T cell receptor beta chains from one sample in a study of technical replicates of blood from a handful of donors. The method was immunoSEQ multiplex PCR; TCRdb's version includes in-frame clones alone and lacks a portion of them. Of roughly 93,000 clones listed, 95% are singletons. The sample taken for sequencing was T cells isolated from PBMCs. Receptor source: a human donor in good health. CDR3s include the opening cysteine and the closing phenylalanine or tryptophan. The D gene is left open where the match is weak. Rows may omit the clone size; those that give it use once, few, many or a size class.

>TRBD2|TRBJ2-2|TRBV11-3|once
CASRRWTSGGATGELFF
TGTGCCAGCAGAAGGTGGACTAGCGGGGGGGCCACCGGGGAGCTGTTTTTT
>TRBD1|TRBJ1-4|TRBV4-1|-
CASSPGTGSEKLFF
TGCGCCAGCAGCCCAGGGACAGGGAGCGAAAAACTGTTTTTT
>TRBD1|TRBJ1-6|TRBV6-6|-
CASRDEGQGFNSPLHF
TGTGCCAGCAGGGACGAGGGACAGGGGTTTAATTCACCCCTCCACTTT
>-|TRBJ1-1|TRBV27|-
CASSFTGFGNTEAFF
TGTGCCAGCAGTTTTACAGGGTTTGGGAACACTGAAGCTTTCTTT
>TRBD1|TRBJ1-2|TRBV9|-
CASSVGGQRPRYTF
TGTGCCAGCAGCGTAGGGGGACAGCGCCCTCGCTACACCTTC
>-|TRBJ2-1|TRBV29-1|-
CSVSAANANEQFF
TGCAGCGTTTCAGCGGCCAATGCCAATGAGCAGTTCTTC
>-|TRBJ2-7|TRBV7-6|-
CASSSNVEQYF
TGTGCCAGCAGCTCTAACGTCGAGCAGTACTTC
>-|TRBJ2-1|TRBV21-1|-
CASSRTSGLNEQFF
TGTGCCAGCAGCCGGACTAGCGGACTCAATGAGCAGTTCTTC
>-|TRBJ1-2|TRBV20-1|once
CSAQYGYTF
TGCAGTGCCCAATATGGCTACACCTTC
>-|TRBJ2-1|TRBV5-1|once
CASSLDPGTYNEQFF
TGCGCCAGCAGCTTGGATCCGGGAACCTACAATGAGCAGTTCTTC
>TRBD2|TRBJ2-1|TRBV5-6|-
CASSLTLMGGNEQFF
TGTGCCAGCAGCTTGACCTTAATGGGGGGGAATGAGCAGTTCTTC
>TRBD1|TRBJ1-4|TRBV5-1|-
CASRFDRGDEKLFF
TGCGCCAGCAGGTTCGACAGGGGAGATGAAAAACTGTTTTTT
>TRBD2|TRBJ2-5|TRBV2|-
CASSEGYTSVGTQYF
TGTGCCAGCAGTGAGGGGTACACTAGCGTCGGGACCCAGTACTTC
>-|TRBJ1-5|TRBV27|-
CASSWGSNQPQHF
TGTGCCAGCAGTTGGGGCAGCAATCAGCCCCAGCATTTT
>TRBD1|TRBJ2-5|TRBV5-1|-
CASSPDREIGETQYF
TGCGCCAGCAGCCCCGACAGGGAGATAGGGGAGACCCAGTACTTC
>TRBD1|TRBJ2-7|TRBV28|-
CASSSVGQGRSYEQYF
TGTGCCAGCAGTTCCGTAGGACAGGGGAGGTCCTACGAGCAGTACTTC
>-|TRBJ2-1|TRBV5-4|-
CASSRVADNEQFF
TGTGCCAGCAGTCGCGTAGCGGACAATGAGCAGTTCTTC
>-|TRBJ1-2|TRBV19|-
CASSLDKSYGYTF
TGTGCCAGTAGTCTGGACAAATCCTATGGCTACACCTTC
>-|TRBJ2-1|TRBV28|-
CATLSLAGSSYNEQFF
TGTGCCACCTTGTCATTGGCGGGAAGCTCCTACAATGAGCAGTTCTTC
>TRBD2|TRBJ2-3|TRBV12-5|once
CASVWGGRVLNGGDTQYF
TGTGCTAGTGTTTGGGGGGGACGAGTATTAAACGGTGGAGATACGCAGTATTTT
>-|TRBJ1-1|TRBV6-5|-
CASRGATEAFF
TGTGCCAGCAGAGGGGCCACTGAAGCTTTCTTT
>-|TRBJ2-5|TRBV5-1|-
CASSGTVHQETQYF
TGCGCCAGCAGCGGTACAGTTCACCAAGAGACCCAGTACTTC
>-|TRBJ2-3|TRBV28|-
CASSLGGTSTDTQYF
TGTGCCAGCAGCCTCGGGGGTACTAGCACAGATACGCAGTATTTT
>TRBD2|TRBJ2-1|TRBV13|-
CASSARLAGQFF
TGTGCCAGCAGCGCTCGACTAGCGGGGCAGTTCTTC
>-|TRBJ1-5|TRBV28|-
CASRLVGNNQPQHF
TGTGCCAGCAGATTAGTCGGGAACAATCAGCCCCAGCATTTT
>-|TRBJ2-5|TRBV5-1|-
CASSLSSQETQYF
TGCGCCAGCAGCTTGTCCAGTCAAGAGACCCAGTACTTC
>TRBD1|TRBJ1-3|TRBV7-2|-
CASSLRGASYFSGNTIYF
TGTGCCAGCAGTCTCAGGGGGGCCTCTTACTTCTCTGGAAACACCATATATTTT
>-|TRBJ1-5|TRBV27|-
CASSFGLPDQPQHF
TGTGCCAGCAGTTTCGGTCTCCCGGATCAGCCCCAGCATTTT
>-|TRBJ1-4|TRBV11-2|-
CASSLVEFEKLFF
TGTGCCAGCAGCTTAGTAGAGTTCGAAAAACTGTTTTTT
>-|TRBJ1-2|TRBV2|-
CASFIWEGDGYTF
TGTGCCAGCTTTATTTGGGAGGGGGATGGCTACACCTTC
>TRBD1|TRBJ1-5|TRBV10-2|-
CASSDRDREVNQPQHF
TGCGCCAGCAGTGACCGGGACAGGGAGGTCAATCAGCCCCAGCATTTT
>TRBD1|TRBJ2-7|TRBV4-2|-
CASRYGQGDTYEQYF
TGTGCCAGCAGATACGGGCAGGGGGATACCTACGAGCAGTACTTC
>-|TRBJ2-3|TRBV5-1|once
CASSSGTLADTQYF
TGCGCCAGCAGCTCTGGGACTCTCGCAGATACGCAGTATTTT
>-|TRBJ2-1|TRBV10-3|once
CAIGGGEGAINEQFF
TGTGCCATCGGTGGGGGTGAGGGCGCGATAAATGAGCAGTTCTTC
>TRBD2|TRBJ2-1|TRBV6-6|-
CASSWGGRGNEQFF
TGTGCCAGCAGTTGGGGCGGGAGGGGCAATGAGCAGTTCTTC
>TRBD2|TRBJ2-7|TRBV19|-
CASSMGGVSYEQYF
TGTGCCAGTAGTATGGGAGGGGTATCCTACGAGCAGTACTTC
>-|TRBJ1-4|TRBV11-2|-
CASSSTAATNEKLFF
TGTGCCAGCAGCTCCACAGCGGCAACTAATGAAAAACTGTTTTTT
>TRBD1|TRBJ1-6|TRBV9|-
CASSVGGPGTANSPLHF
TGTGCCAGCAGCGTAGGAGGCCCAGGGACAGCGAATTCACCCCTCCACTTT
>-|TRBJ2-3|TRBV28|-
CASRPGTYLSTDTQYF
TGTGCCAGCAGACCCGGGACATACCTTAGCACAGATACGCAGTATTTT